Each of the 30 T cell receptor beta chains below was sequenced from the same sample in a study of T-cell memory formation after mild COVID-19. One entry per CDR3 protein results from TCRdb running MiXCR on the 5' RACE reads. The sample lists about 470,000 distinct CDR3 sequences; about 18% were seen once. Sequencing was carried out using PBMCs or a T cell subset sorted from them (not recorded which). The source is an adult woman who had mild COVID-19 (a few samples of this study predate the infection). Cell type and time point are not known.

The table lists this clonotype with a few counts. The V gene is TRBV5-1, the J gene TRBJ2-1; D ambiguous. Trimming removed 2 bases from V and 8 bases from J, with 8 bases in between. The germline V gene encodes CDR1 SGHRS and CDR2 YFSETQ. The length of the CDR3 is 12 residues. CDR3 amino acids: CASSLWLHEQFF. The CDR3 nucleotides are TGCGCCAGCAGCTTATGGCTTCATGAGCAGTTCTTC.

In this sample, this clonotype turned up a few times. This rearrangement joins TRBV25-1 to TRBJ2-1, with D hard to call. CDR1 is MGHDK, CDR2 SYGVNS, per germline. V was cut by 0 bases and J by 2 bases, with 8 bases left in between. This CDR3 has 15 residues. CDR3 sequence: CASSEYSGPYNEQFF. The CDR3 DNA reads TGTGCCAGCAGTGAATATTCTGGCCCCTACAATGAGCAGTTCTTC.

This clonotype was recorded many times. In nucleotides, the CDR3 is TGCAGTGCTAAGAGGCTAGCGGGGGGCACAGATACGCAGTATTTT. It encodes CSAKRLAGGTDTQYF. This chain joins TRBV20-1 and TRBJ2-3, with 10 bases identical to TRBD2. Germline V gene lookup returns CDR1 DFQATT and CDR2 SNEGSKA (reference sequence). CDR3 length equals 15 residues. With V trimmed by 4 bases and J by 1 base, 5 bases remained unmatched.

The chain recombines TRBV20-1 with TRBJ1-1; possibly TRBD1 for D (6 bases). The CDR3 has 15 residues. Looked up from germline, CDR1 is DFQATT and CDR2 is SNEGSKA (reference sequence). V lost 3 bases, J lost 1 base, and 15 bases lay in between. DNA of the CDR3: TGCAGTGCTAGTGGCAGGGGTTTCAAGAACACTGAAGCTTTCTTT. It translates to CSASGRGFKNTEAFF.

V usage is TRBV12-3 or TRBV12-4 and J usage is TRBJ2-1; unclear D gene. This CDR3 region has 16 residues. V lost 3 bases, J lost 3 bases, and 15 bases lay in between. CDR3 in amino acids: CASSLGPDRDYNEQFF. The DNA of the CDR3 is TGTGCCAGCAGTTTGGGTCCCGACCGCGACTACAATGAGCAGTTCTTC.

In this sample, this clonotype turned up a few times. The chain has TRBV3-1 and TRBJ1-3; no clear D. The CDR3 sequence is 15 residues long. V was pared by 1 base and J by 0 bases, with 7 bases between. Germline V CDR1 and CDR2: LGHDT, YNNKEL (reference sequence). The CDR3 loop reads CASSQVGVSGNTIYF. CDR3 DNA sequence: TGTGCCAGCAGCCAAGTAGGTGTCTCTGGAAACACCATATATTTT.

This clonotype was seen repeatedly, ten times or more. This chain joins TRBV27 and TRBJ1-5, with D perhaps matching TRBD1 (6 bases). CDR1 and CDR2 (germline): MNHEY, SMNVEV (reference sequence). The CDR3 sequence is 12 residues long. V lost 6 bases and J 6 bases, leaving 9 bases between the germline ends. CDR3 loop: CASRTGGQPQHF. DNA of the CDR3: TGTGCCAGCAGGACAGGTGGTCAGCCCCAGCATTTT.

CDR3 DNA sequence: TGTGCCAGCAGTGATGCGGGGACCCAGTACTTC. Translated, it gives CASSDAGTQYF. This chain uses TRBV2 with TRBJ2-5; possible D gene TRBD2, 5 bases. Per germline, CDR1 SNHLY and CDR2 FYNNEI. The ends were cut back, 3 bases at V and 7 bases at J, with 6 bases in the middle. CDR3 size: 11 residues. The variable domain in full, with the rest retrieved from reference TRBV2 and TRBJ2-5, is EPEVTQTPSHQVTQMGQEVILRCVPISNHLYFYWYRQILGQKVEFLVSFYNNEISEKSEIFDDQFSVERPDGSNFTLKIRSTKLEDSAMYFCASSDAGTQYFGPGTRLLVL.

This sequence joins TRBV6-1 and TRBJ1-5; no reliable D call. The CDR3 spans 14 residues. V was cut by 2 bases and J by 0 bases, with 5 bases left in between. Germline-derived CDR1 and CDR2 are MNHNS and SASEGT. CDR3 nucleotides: TGTGCCAGCAGTGAACCATATAGCAATCAGCCCCAGCATTTT. Its translation is CASSEPYSNQPQHF.

The gene calls are TRBV7-9 and TRBJ2-7; D may be TRBD1 (6 bases). The CDR3 has 15 residues. CDR1 is SEHNR, CDR2 FQNEAQ, per germline (reference sequence). V lost 0 bases and J 2 bases, leaving 11 bases between the germline ends. The DNA of the CDR3 is TGTGCCAGCAGCTTAGCGTTCAGGGGCGCCTACGAGCAGTACTTC. Translated, it gives CASSLAFRGAYEQYF. Together with reference TRBV7-9 and TRBJ2-7, the CDR3 gives the full variable domain: DTGVSQNPRHKITKRGQNVTFRCDPISEHNRLYWYRQTLGQGPEFLTYFQNEAQLEKSRLLSDRFSAERPKGSFSTLEIQRTEQGDSAMYLCASSLAFRGAYEQYFGPGTRLTVT.

This clonotype occurred a few times. This chain links TRBV4-2 with TRBJ2-1; 8 nucleotides match TRBD2. The CDR3 covers 15 residues. Germline CDR1 LGHNA, CDR2 YNFKEQ. With 0 bases clipped from V and 7 bases from J, the junction kept 5 bases outside the gene matches. Written as DNA, the CDR3 is TGTGCCAGCAGCCAAGAAACGGGAGGGGGGAATGAGCAGTTCTTC. It yields the protein CASSQETGGGNEQFF.

The V gene is TRBV6-1, the J gene TRBJ2-7; 7 bases match TRBD2. This CDR3 is 14 amino acids long. Germline V lookup: CDR1 MNHNS, CDR2 SASEGT. V gave up 4 bases and J gave up 5 bases; unmatched junction bases: 8. The chain's CDR3 is CASSGGGPRDEQYF. CDR3 in DNA: TGTGCCAGCAGTGGGGGAGGGCCCCGTGACGAGCAGTACTTC.

This clonotype came up a few times. The chain combines TRBV7-8 with TRBJ2-1; TRBD2 matches at 8 bases. Germline V gives CDR1 SGHVS, CDR2 FQNEAQ. J gave up 15 bases and V 0 bases, and 4 bases lay outside the gene matches. CDR3 length: 12 amino acids. The CDR3 DNA sequence: TGTGCCAGCAGCTTAGCGGGACTAGGCCCGTTCTTC. Amino acid sequence: CASSLAGLGPFF. The full variable domain, in which reference TRBV7-8 and TRBJ2-1 provide the parts outside the CDR3, is GAGVSQSPRYKVAKRGQDVALRCDPISGHVSLFWYQQALGQGPEFLTYFQNEAQLDKSGLPSDRFFAERPEGSVSTLKIQRTQQEDSAVYLCASSLAGLGPFFGPGTRLTVL.

The chain links TRBV25-1 to TRBJ2-2; tentatively, D is TRBD1 (6 bases). This CDR3 is 16 amino acids long. Germline V gives CDR1 MGHDK, CDR2 SYGVNS. V shed 6 bases and J shed 4 bases, with 18 bases lying between them. The CDR3 bases are TGTGCCAGCAGAGGGGACACCAACCGGGGCACCGGGGAGCTGTTTTTT. Translating gives CASRGDTNRGTGELFF. The whole variable domain, filled in from reference TRBV25-1 and TRBJ2-2, reads EADIYQTPRYLVIGTGKKITLECSQTMGHDKMYWYQQDPGMELHLIHYSYGVNSTEKGDLSSESTVSRIRTEHFPLTLESARPSHTSQYLCASRGDTNRGTGELFFGEGSRLTVL.

The count of this clonotype is one. The chain combines TRBV5-1 with TRBJ1-2; TRBD1 matches at 7 bases. This CDR3 is 15 amino acids long. V shed 2 bases, J shed 0 bases, and the junction held 4 bases outside the gene matches. Looked up from germline, CDR1 is SGHRS and CDR2 is YFSETQ. The CDR3 region is CASSLRGTANYGYTF. CDR3 DNA sequence: TGCGCCAGCAGCTTACGGGGGACAGCTAACTATGGCTACACCTTC. The full variable domain, its missing parts supplied by reference TRBV5-1 and TRBJ1-2, is KAGVTQTPRYLIKTRGQQVTLSCSPISGHRSVSWYQQTPGQGLQFLFEYFSETQRNKGNFPGRFSGRQFSNSRSEMNVSTLELGDSALYLCASSLRGTANYGYTFGSGTRLTVV.

This clonotype has more than one count but fewer than ten. The CDR3 here is CASSPAQGAPEAFF. CDR3 DNA: TGTGCCAGCTCACCGGCACAGGGCGCTCCTGAAGCTTTCTTT. This rearrangement joins TRBV18 to TRBJ1-1; D is possibly TRBD1 (6 bases). V dropped 3 bases and J dropped 6 bases, with 14 bases sitting between them. The germline V gene has CDR1 KGHSH and CDR2 LQKENI. The CDR3 contains 14 residues.

Only a few counts were recorded for this clonotype. The chain carries TRBV29-1 and TRBJ2-1; D is ambiguous. The length of the CDR3 is 15 residues. Germline V gene sequence: CDR1 SQVTM, CDR2 ANQGSEA. Trimming removed 6 bases at V and 7 bases at J, with 22 bases between. The CDR3 here is CSVSFGGLRLNEQFF. The CDR3 nucleotides read TGCAGCGTGAGCTTCGGTGGGCTCCGCTTGAATGAGCAGTTCTTC.

This clonotype was found a few times. The chain combines TRBV11-2 with TRBJ2-7; D is unresolved. This CDR3 region has 11 residues. Germline CDR1 reads SGHAT; CDR2 reads FQNNGV. Deletions cut 1 base from V and 11 bases from J, with 9 bases between. CDR3 bases: TGTGCCAGCAGCTTAGGAACTGAGGAGTACTTC. Translating it yields CASSLGTEEYF. Looking up the rest from reference TRBV11-2 and TRBJ2-7 gives the full variable domain: EAGVAQSPRYKIIEKRQSVAFWCNPISGHATLYWYQQILGQGPKLLIQFQNNGVVDDSQLPKDRFSAERLKGVDSTLKIQPAKLEDSAVYLCASSLGTEEYFGPGTRLTVT.

This clonotype was detected a few times. V usage is TRBV24-1 and J usage is TRBJ1-2; D is possibly TRBD1 (5 bases). From germline, CDR1 is KGHDR and CDR2 SFDVKD. V lost 3 bases, J lost 3 bases, and 13 bases lay in between. The CDR3 spans 15 residues. In DNA, the CDR3 is TGTGCCACCAGTGATGCCACCGGGACTGACTATGGCTACACCTTC. Its protein product is CATSDATGTDYGYTF.

This clonotype was detected ten times or more. The rearrangement uses TRBV3-1 and TRBJ2-1; 11 nucleotides align to TRBD2. CDR1 and CDR2 from the germline V gene are LGHDT and YNNKEL (reference sequence). There are 15 residues in the CDR3. V lost 2 bases, J lost 6 bases, and 3 bases stayed unmatched. CDR3 region: CASSQPGTSGNEQFF. The DNA of the CDR3 is TGTGCCAGCAGCCAACCTGGGACTAGCGGCAATGAGCAGTTCTTC.

In this sample, this clonotype turned up a few times. This chain joins TRBV7-9 and TRBJ2-6; D gene unclear. Trimming shortened V by 5 bases and J by 2 bases, and 13 bases separated the two germline ends. This CDR3 has 16 residues. Germline V lookup: CDR1 SEHNR, CDR2 FQNEAQ (reference sequence). CDR3 amino acids: CASSLPEIAGANVLTF. In DNA, the CDR3 is TGTGCCAGCAGCCTACCGGAAATCGCTGGGGCCAACGTCCTGACTTTC.

This clonotype turned up a few times. The chain employs TRBV7-9 and TRBJ2-3; 9 bases line up with TRBD1. The length of the CDR3 is 15 residues. Germline lookup yields CDR1 SEHNR and CDR2 FQNEAQ (reference sequence). With V trimmed by 5 bases and J by 6 bases, 9 bases remained unmatched. The CDR3 DNA reads as TGTGCCAGCAGCCAAACGACAGGGGGGTTCGATACGCAGTATTTT. Protein product: CASSQTTGGFDTQYF. The complete variable domain, with remaining parts taken from reference TRBV7-9 and TRBJ2-3, reads DTGVSQNPRHKITKRGQNVTFRCDPISEHNRLYWYRQTLGQGPEFLTYFQNEAQLEKSRLLSDRFSAERPKGSFSTLEIQRTEQGDSAMYLCASSQTTGGFDTQYFGPGTRLTVL.

The rearrangement uses TRBV6-5 and TRBJ1-1; D unresolved. Germline V gene data show CDR1 as MNHEY and CDR2 as SVGAGI. The length of the CDR3 is 15 residues. Trimming left V 6 bases short and J 3 bases short, with 17 bases between. The CDR3 region has the DNA TGTGCCAGCAGGATACATCAAACAGTGGACACTGAAGCTTTCTTT. Translation gives CASRIHQTVDTEAFF.

The chain links TRBV27 to TRBJ1-2; TRBD1 might be the D (5 bases). The CDR3 runs 14 residues. Germline V lookup: CDR1 MNHEY, CDR2 SMNVEV (reference sequence). Trimming shortened V by 2 bases and J by 6 bases, and 13 bases separated the two germline ends. As DNA, the CDR3 is TGTGCCAGCAGTTTAGTCGGGACGGCTAATGGCTACACCTTC. Its translation is CASSLVGTANGYTF.

The chain couples TRBV27 to TRBJ2-1, with D possibly being TRBD2 (6 bases). In germline, CDR1 is MNHEY, CDR2 SMNVEV (reference sequence). Trimming left V 11 bases short and J 0 bases short, with 11 bases between. CDR3 length: 13 residues. DNA for the CDR3: TGTGCCTGGGACGGGAGCTCCTACAATGAGCAGTTCTTC. It yields the protein CAWDGSSYNEQFF.

The chain carries TRBV3-1 and TRBJ1-6, with D perhaps TRBD1 (6 bases). Trimming cost V 5 bases and J 9 bases, with 14 bases left between them. The CDR3 loop spans 14 amino acids. CDR1 LGHDT and CDR2 YNNKEL come from the germline V gene (reference sequence). The DNA of the CDR3 is TGTGCCAGCAGCAACGCACAGGGTAGTTCACCCCTCCACTTT. Residues: CASSNAQGSSPLHF.

This clonotype appeared a few times. This rearrangement joins TRBV5-1 to TRBJ2-5; 10 bases line up with TRBD2. With V trimmed by 4 bases and J by 5 bases, 8 bases remained unmatched. Germline-derived CDR1 and CDR2 are SGHRS and YFSETQ. The CDR3 runs 15 residues. This chain's CDR3 is CASSHSLAGAETQYF. The DNA of the CDR3 is TGCGCCAGCAGCCACTCCCTAGCGGGAGCGGAGACCCAGTACTTC.

This clonotype was seen a handful of times. The rearrangement uses TRBV5-1 and TRBJ2-4, with 7 bases fitting TRBD2. The CDR3 consists of 17 residues. CDR1 and CDR2 (germline): SGHRS, YFSETQ. J was trimmed by 9 bases and V by 5 bases; bases with no gene match: 20. DNA for the CDR3: TGCGCCAGCAGTTCGGAACCCCGGGACTATCCAGAAGGCATTCAGTACTTC. Protein product: CASSSEPRDYPEGIQYF.

The genes are TRBV9 and TRBJ2-3, with 7 bases fitting TRBD2. In germline, CDR1 is SGDLS, CDR2 YYNGEE. The CDR3 totals 15 residues. Germline trimming cut 3 bases from V and 0 bases from J; bases unmatched to any gene: 4. In DNA, the CDR3 is TGTGCCAGCAGCGGGCTAGCGGCTAGCACAGATACGCAGTATTTT. Its protein is CASSGLAASTDTQYF.

This clonotype was counted between two and nine times. This chain joins TRBV7-9 and TRBJ1-2; weak D call: TRBD1 (5 bases). This CDR3 region has 15 residues. CDR1 and CDR2 from the germline V gene are SEHNR and FQNEAQ (reference sequence). V dropped 4 bases and J dropped 9 bases, with 21 bases sitting between them. The CDR3 region has the DNA TGTGCCAGCAGCTCCCGGGACTTAACTACTATTAGCTACACCTTC. Translation: CASSSRDLTTISYTF.